The clone carrying this T cell receptor (beta chain) has just a few counts. The antigen is undetermined. These data come from a study of T-cell reconstitution after alpha-beta-depleted transplantation in children. Whole-study results and caveats: Roughly two months post-transplant, alpha-beta T cells reportedly originated from several hundred graft clones that had expanded. The study traced high day-60 TCRbeta diversity in some patients to surviving recipient T cells and thymic progenitors. A year had passed since transplant, and T-cell counts and diversity by then came mostly from newly produced T cells.

TCRbeta library construction was performed incorporating unique molecular identifiers. TCRdb re-called the PCR reads with MiXCR, one entry per CDR3 protein. In the table there are fewer than 150,000 distinct CDR3 sequences, about 9.9% of which are singletons. This clonotype originated in a girl under three years old who had a stem cell transplant for combined immunodeficiency, so the T cells may come from the graft donor. The specimen was PBMCs, mostly from graft donor cells, collected 180 days after TCRalphabeta/CD19-depleted stem cell transplant.

CDR3 DNA: TGCAGTGCTCCTTACAGGGGGCTCGGCTACACCTTC. Translated, it gives CSAPYRGLGYTF. This chain uses TRBV20-1 with TRBJ1-2, with 9 bases aligning to TRBD1. V lost 5 bases to trimming and J lost 8 bases; unmatched junction nucleotides: 6. The length of the CDR3 is 12 residues. CDR1 DFQATT and CDR2 SNEGSKA come from the germline V gene (reference sequence).